This TCR beta chain came from a study of blood T cell repertoires in COVID-19. Study information: The origin of the acute and convalescent COVID-19 samples was the United States, Italy and Spain.

The protocol was immunoSEQ multiplex PCR, while the TCRdb copy is restricted to in-frame clones and leaves out a portion. This table holds over 85,000 clones, around 85% found once. V was clipped by 3 bases and J by 0 bases; unmatched bases: 4. CDR3 length: 15 residues. Germline V gene sequence: CDR1 MDHEN, CDR2 SYDVKM. The clonotype comes from a man in his fifties with acute or convalescent COVID-19. The chain employs TRBV28 and TRBJ1-1; 7 bases agree with TRBD1. Material for sequencing was peripheral blood. The CDR3 protein is CASSFRDSLNTEAFF. As DNA, the CDR3 is TGTGCCAGCAGTTTCCGGGACAGCTTGAACACTGAAGCTTTCTTT. Combining the CDR3 with reference TRBV28 and TRBJ1-1 gives the whole variable domain DVKVTQSSRYLVKRTGEKVFLECVQDMDHENMFWYRQDPGLGLRLIYFSYDVKMKEKGDIPEGYSVSREKKERFSLILESASTNQTSMYLCASSFRDSLNTEAFFGQGTRLTVV.